The source of this TCR beta chain is a study of human T cells and chemical hapten exposure. About the research overall: The sensitizer, 2% DPC, was used on approximately 2 cm by approximately 2 cm of upper inner arm skin. Patch tests of 0.01% DPC on the upper back were read at 6 days. Whole-study findings and limits: Donors were affected by alopecia, so their immune reaction might vary from that of healthy individuals.

This sample's time point: pre-sensitization, week 0. Treatment here: therapeutic diphenylcyclopropenone sensitization with weekly scalp DPC. Those who donated were patients with alopecia, 18 to 70 years of age, and suitable for DPC. MiXCR, applied by TCRdb to the RACE reads, yields one record per CDR3 protein. The data hold approximately 260,000 distinct CDR3 sequences, with almost 8% observed a single time. In this sample, this clonotype turned up a few times. Its target is not known. Trimming took 10 bases from V and 3 from J; bases not matched to a gene: 12. CDR1 and CDR2 (germline): SGHAT, FQNNGV. The CDR3 is made up of 14 amino acids.

The sample was whole blood, taken in connection with sensitization to the hapten diphenylcyclopropenone (DPC). This chain uses TRBV11-2 with TRBJ2-7; 7 bases agree with TRBD2. The TCR originated in a young man with alopecia areata. Some clones in this sample may be carry-over from other donors' samples. This CDR3 reads CATTRSGAFYEQYF. The DNA of the CDR3 is TGTGCCACCACCCGAAGCGGGGCTTTCTACGAGCAGTACTTC.